Shown below are 8 T cell receptor beta chains from a single sample sequenced in a study of T cell responses to AZD1222 COVID-19 vaccine. Profiling relied on immunoSEQ multiplex PCR, and the TCRdb table lists in-frame clones only, not all of them. Here the sample spans 75,000 to 95,000 clones, approximately 88% being singletons. The material sequenced was peripheral blood, taken 28 days after the second dose of the MenACWY control vaccine. These receptors were taken from an adult who received the MenACWY meningococcal vaccine as a control.

The chain has TRBV19 and TRBJ1-5; D uncertain. Germline CDR1 LNHDA, CDR2 SQIVND (reference sequence). This CDR3 has 15 residues. V was clipped by 3 bases and J by 0 bases, with 9 bases between them. The CDR3: CASSIGLYSNQPQHF. The CDR3 DNA sequence: TGTGCCAGTAGTATCGGTCTGTATAGCAATCAGCCCCAGCATTTT. The full variable domain, completed using reference TRBV19 and TRBJ1-5, is DGGITQSPKYLFRKEGQNVTLSCEQNLNHDAMYWYRQDPGQGLRLIYYSQIVNDFQKGDIAEGYSVSREKKESFPLTVTSAQKNPTAFYLCASSIGLYSNQPQHFGDGTRLSIL.

V usage is TRBV19 and J usage is TRBJ2-7, with D possibly being TRBD1 or TRBD2 (5 bases each). The germline V gene has CDR1 LNHDA and CDR2 SQIVND (reference sequence). V was pared by 5 bases and J by 2 bases, with 13 bases between. This CDR3 has 14 residues. As DNA, the CDR3 is TGTGCCAGTAGTGGGGGACGGCTAACCTACGAGCAGTACTTC. Its protein is CASSGGRLTYEQYF.

This clone was seen more than once but under ten times. The chain carries TRBV19 and TRBJ1-3; the match to TRBD1 covers 7 bases. The CDR3 totals 14 residues. J gave up 3 bases and V 3 bases, and 2 bases lay outside the gene matches. The germline V gene encodes CDR1 LNHDA and CDR2 SQIVND (reference sequence). CDR3 residues: CASSIGTVGNTIYF. The CDR3 nucleotides are TGTGCCAGTAGTATCGGGACAGTTGGAAACACCATATATTTT.

The rearrangement joins TRBV24-1 to TRBJ2-1; the match to TRBD1 covers 7 bases. Per the germline V gene, CDR1 is KGHDR and CDR2 is SFDVKD. Trimming removed 2 bases from V and 7 bases from J; junction bases left unmatched: 4. The CDR3 extends over 14 amino acids. CDR3 nucleotides: TGTGCCACCAGTGATTGGGGACAGCATAATGAGCAGTTCTTC. This codes for CATSDWGQHNEQFF.

This clone was observed a single time. This chain joins TRBV5-1 and TRBJ2-7; no clear D. V was pared by 2 bases and J by 2 bases, with 8 bases between. The CDR3 contains 13 residues. CDR1 and CDR2 (germline): SGHRS, YFSETQ. The CDR3 nucleotides read TGCGCCAGCAGCTTTCAGGCCACCTACGAGCAGTACTTC. It codes for CASSFQATYEQYF.

The chain couples TRBV2 to TRBJ1-6; no definite D call. Germline lookup yields CDR1 SNHLY and CDR2 FYNNEI. The CDR3 has 13 amino acids. V was clipped by 4 bases and J by 10 bases, with 11 bases between them. The CDR3 loop is CASSVDNRSPLHF. The CDR3, as DNA: TGTGCCAGCAGTGTTGACAACCGGTCACCCCTCCACTTT.

This chain connects TRBV5-4 to TRBJ2-1; 7 bases align to TRBD2. The V and J ends lost 0 bases and 5 bases, in that order; junction bases with no gene match: 5. This CDR3 has 15 amino acids. Germline values: CDR1 SGHNT, CDR2 YYREEE (reference sequence). The CDR3 bases are TGTGCCAGCAGCTTGGGGGGACGGGAGGACAATGAGCAGTTCTTC. Amino acids: CASSLGGREDNEQFF.

The V gene is TRBV5-1, the J gene TRBJ1-1; D not resolved. The CDR3 length is 15 residues. Trimming stripped 1 base from V and 1 base from J, with 11 bases between. Germline CDR1 reads SGHRS; CDR2 reads YFSETQ. The CDR3 nucleotides are TGCGCCAGCAGCTTGATGAGGGAGGCGAACACTGAAGCTTTCTTT. It specifies CASSLMREANTEAFF.